The clone carrying this T cell receptor beta chain turned up a few times. Its target is unknown. This record belongs to a study of cytomegalovirus exposure and HLA in healthy donors. Germline-derived CDR1 and CDR2 are MNHEY and SMNVEV (reference sequence). The CDR3 sequence is 13 residues long. Trimming cost V 6 bases and J 5 bases, with 13 bases left between them. Vbeta (60) and Jbeta (13) primers were used in the PCR. Assay: immunoSEQ multiplex PCR; the TCRdb copy retains only in-frame clones and omits some. This sample carries 150,000 to 200,000 clones, 75% to 90% of them seen once, and the ten largest clones take approximately 6.7%. Study-level results: Most TCR beta V segments were productive about 87% or about 30% of the time in an earlier analysis. Presence/absence results assume similar sequencing depth per donor, which may not hold.

The chain has TRBV27 and TRBJ1-1, with D maybe TRBD1 (5 bases). This TCR came from a male donor in good health and CMV-seropositive. Sequences were obtained from PBMCs. This CDR3 reads CASSQGRGTEAFF. Written as DNA, the CDR3 is TGTGCCAGCAGCCAGGGTAGGGGAACTGAAGCTTTCTTT.